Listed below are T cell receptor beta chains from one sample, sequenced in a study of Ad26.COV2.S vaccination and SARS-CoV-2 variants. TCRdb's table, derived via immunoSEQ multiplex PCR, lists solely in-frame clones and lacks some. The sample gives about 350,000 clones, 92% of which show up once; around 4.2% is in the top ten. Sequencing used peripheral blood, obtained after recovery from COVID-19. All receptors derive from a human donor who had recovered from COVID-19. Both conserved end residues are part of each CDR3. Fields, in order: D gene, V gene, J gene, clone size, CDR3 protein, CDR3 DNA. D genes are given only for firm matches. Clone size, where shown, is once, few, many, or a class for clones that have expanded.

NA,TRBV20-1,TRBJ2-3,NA,CSASNPVGTDTQYF,TGCAGTGCTAGTAACCCGGTTGGGACAGATACGCAGTATTTT
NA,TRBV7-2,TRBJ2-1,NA,CASSPSLGGNEQFF,TGTGCCAGCAGCCCCTCCTTGGGGGGCAATGAGCAGTTCTTC
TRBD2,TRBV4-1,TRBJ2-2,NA,CASSQDSGTSGPTGELFF,TGCGCCAGCAGCCAAGATTCCGGGACTAGCGGACCCACCGGGGAGCTGTTTTTT
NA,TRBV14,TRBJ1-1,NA,CASSQALNTEAFF,TGTGCCAGCAGCCAAGCCCTAAACACTGAAGCTTTCTTT
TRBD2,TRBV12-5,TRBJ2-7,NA,CASGPGTSPHEQYF,TGTGCTAGTGGCCCCGGGACTAGCCCCCACGAGCAGTACTTC
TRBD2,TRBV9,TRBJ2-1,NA,CASSVGGAGAHEQFF,TGTGCCAGCAGCGTAGGGGGAGCGGGGGCGCATGAGCAGTTCTTC
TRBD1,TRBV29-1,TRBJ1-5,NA,CSVAGGDQPQHF,TGCAGCGTCGCAGGGGGCGATCAGCCCCAGCATTTT
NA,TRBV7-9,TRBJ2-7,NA,CASSPAGYYEQYF,TGTGCCAGCAGCCCGGCGGGATACTACGAGCAGTACTTC
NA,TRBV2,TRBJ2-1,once,CASSWLLGNEQFF,TGTGCCAGCAGCTGGCTTTTGGGCAATGAGCAGTTCTTC
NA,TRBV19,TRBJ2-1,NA,CASSTGISGNEQFF,TGTGCCAGTAGCACAGGGATATCGGGCAATGAGCAGTTCTTC
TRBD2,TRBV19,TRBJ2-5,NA,CASSIPGGGAETQYF,TGTGCCAGTAGTATCCCCGGGGGGGGCGCGGAGACCCAGTACTTC
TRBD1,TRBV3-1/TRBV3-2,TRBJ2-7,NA,CASSGDSFEFYF,TGTGCCAGCAGCGGGGACAGTTTTGAATTTTACTTC
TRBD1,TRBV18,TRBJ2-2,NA,CASSPGTGAGELFF,TGTGCCAGCTCACCAGGGACAGGGGCCGGGGAGCTGTTTTTT
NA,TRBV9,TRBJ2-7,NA,CASSVGSTYEQYF,TGTGCCAGCAGCGTAGGGTCCACCTACGAGCAGTACTTC
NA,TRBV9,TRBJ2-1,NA,CASSVSPGAKGEQFF,TGTGCCAGCAGCGTAAGTCCGGGGGCCAAAGGTGAGCAGTTCTTC
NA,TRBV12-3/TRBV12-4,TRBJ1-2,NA,CASSLSRTYGYTF,TGTGCCAGCAGTTTAAGCAGGACCTATGGCTACACCTTC
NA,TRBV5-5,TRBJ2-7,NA,CASSGGVSYEQYF,TGTGCCAGCAGCGGCGGGGTCTCCTACGAGCAGTACTTC
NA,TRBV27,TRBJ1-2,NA,CASSQGLVGGGLSGYTF,TGTGCCAGCAGTCAGGGGCTGGTGGGGGGGGGACTTAGTGGCTACACCTTC
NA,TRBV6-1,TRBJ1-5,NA,CASSEVADSNQPQHF,TGTGCCAGCAGTGAGGTGGCAGATAGCAATCAGCCCCAGCATTTT
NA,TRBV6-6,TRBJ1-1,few,CASSSTTERSEAFF,TGTGCCAGCAGTTCCACAACAGAGAGGTCTGAAGCTTTCTTT
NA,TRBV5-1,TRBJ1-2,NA,CASSFSDNGPYGYTF,TGCGCCAGCAGCTTCTCAGACAACGGACCCTATGGCTACACCTTC
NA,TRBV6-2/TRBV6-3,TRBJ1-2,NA,CASSYSNPQGGYTF,TGTGCCAGCAGTTACTCGAATCCCCAGGGAGGCTACACCTTC
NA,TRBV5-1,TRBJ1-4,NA,CASSLGSGYNEKLFF,TGCGCCAGCAGCTTGGGGTCGGGGTATAATGAAAAACTGTTTTTT